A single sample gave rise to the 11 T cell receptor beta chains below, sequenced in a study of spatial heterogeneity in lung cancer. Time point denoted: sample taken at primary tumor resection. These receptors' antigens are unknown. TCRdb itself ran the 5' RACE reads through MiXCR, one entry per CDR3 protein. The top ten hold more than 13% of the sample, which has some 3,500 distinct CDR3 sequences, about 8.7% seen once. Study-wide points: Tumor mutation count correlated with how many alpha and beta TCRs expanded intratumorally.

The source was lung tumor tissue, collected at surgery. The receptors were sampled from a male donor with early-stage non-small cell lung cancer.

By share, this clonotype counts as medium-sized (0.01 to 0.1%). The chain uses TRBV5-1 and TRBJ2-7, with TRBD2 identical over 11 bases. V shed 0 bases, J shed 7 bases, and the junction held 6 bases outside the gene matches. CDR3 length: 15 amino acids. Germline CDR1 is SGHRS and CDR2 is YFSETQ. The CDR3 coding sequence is TGCGCCAGCAGCTTGGGTAGCGGGGGGGCCAAAGAGCAGTACTTC. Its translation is CASSLGSGGAKEQYF.

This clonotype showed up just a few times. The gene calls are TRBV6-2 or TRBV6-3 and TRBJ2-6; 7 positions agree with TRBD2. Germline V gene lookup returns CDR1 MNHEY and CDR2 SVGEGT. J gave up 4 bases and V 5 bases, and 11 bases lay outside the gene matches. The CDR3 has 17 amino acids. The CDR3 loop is CASSLRVGGKGANVLTF. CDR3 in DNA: TGTGCCAGCAGTCTGCGGGTGGGAGGGAAAGGGGCCAACGTCCTGACTTTC.

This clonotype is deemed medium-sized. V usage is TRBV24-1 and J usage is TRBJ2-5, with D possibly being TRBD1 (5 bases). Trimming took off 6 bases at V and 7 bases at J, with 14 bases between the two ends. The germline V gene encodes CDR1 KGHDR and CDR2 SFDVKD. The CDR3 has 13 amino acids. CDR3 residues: CATSSGNSWTQYF. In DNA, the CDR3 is TGTGCCACCAGTTCAGGGAATTCGTGGACCCAGTACTTC.

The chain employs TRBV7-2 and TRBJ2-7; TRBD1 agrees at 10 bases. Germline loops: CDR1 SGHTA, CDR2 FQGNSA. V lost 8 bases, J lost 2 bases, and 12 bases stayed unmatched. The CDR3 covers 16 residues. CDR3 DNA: TGTGCCAGCGCGGGAGCGGACAGGGGGTTCCCCTACGAGCAGTACTTC. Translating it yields CASAGADRGFPYEQYF.

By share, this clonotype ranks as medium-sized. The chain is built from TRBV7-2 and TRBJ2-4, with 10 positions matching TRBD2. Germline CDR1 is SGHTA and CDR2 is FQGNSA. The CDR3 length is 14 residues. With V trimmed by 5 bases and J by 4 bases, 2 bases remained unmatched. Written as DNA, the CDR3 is TGTGCCAGCAGCAATAGCGGGAGGAAAAACATTCAGTACTTC. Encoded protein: CASSNSGRKNIQYF.

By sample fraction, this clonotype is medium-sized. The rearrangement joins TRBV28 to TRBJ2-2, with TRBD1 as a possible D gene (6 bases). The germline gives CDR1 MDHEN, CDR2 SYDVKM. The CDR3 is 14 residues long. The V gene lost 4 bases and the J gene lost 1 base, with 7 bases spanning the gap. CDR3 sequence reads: CASSSTGNTGELFF. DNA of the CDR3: TGTGCCAGCAGTTCGACAGGGAACACCGGGGAGCTGTTTTTT.

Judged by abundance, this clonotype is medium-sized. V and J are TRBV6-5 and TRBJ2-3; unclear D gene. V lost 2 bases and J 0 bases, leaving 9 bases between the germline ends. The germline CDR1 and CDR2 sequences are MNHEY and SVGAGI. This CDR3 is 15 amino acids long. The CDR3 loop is CASSYRTPSTDTQYF. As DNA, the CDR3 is TGTGCCAGCAGTTACAGGACCCCTAGCACAGATACGCAGTATTTT.

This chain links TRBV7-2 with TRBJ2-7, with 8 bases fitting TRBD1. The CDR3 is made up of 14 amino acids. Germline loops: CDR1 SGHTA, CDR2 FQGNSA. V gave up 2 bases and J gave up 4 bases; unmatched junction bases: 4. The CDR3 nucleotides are TGTGCCAGCAGCTTACAACAGGGGGGTTACGAGCAGTACTTC. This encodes CASSLQQGGYEQYF.

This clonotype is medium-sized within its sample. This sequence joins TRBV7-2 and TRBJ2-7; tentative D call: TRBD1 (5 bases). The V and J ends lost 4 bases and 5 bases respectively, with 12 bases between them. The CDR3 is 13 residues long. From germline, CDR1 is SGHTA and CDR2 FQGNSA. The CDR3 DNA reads TGTGCCAGCAGCTCCCAGGGAAGCCACGAGCAGTACTTC. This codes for CASSSQGSHEQYF.

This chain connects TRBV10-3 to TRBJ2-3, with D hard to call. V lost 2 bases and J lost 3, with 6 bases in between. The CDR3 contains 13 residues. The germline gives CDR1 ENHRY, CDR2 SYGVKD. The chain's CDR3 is CAISEMETDTQYF. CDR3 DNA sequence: TGTGCCATCAGTGAGATGGAGACAGATACGCAGTATTTT.

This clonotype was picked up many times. The CDR3 DNA sequence: TGTGCCACTAGACAGAGTAATTCACCCCTCCACTTT. The encoded protein is CATRQSNSPLHF. The J gene is TRBJ1-6, the V gene TRBV28, with a possible D match to TRBD1 (5 bases). CDR3 size: 12 residues. The germline V gene encodes CDR1 MDHEN and CDR2 SYDVKM. V lost 10 bases, J lost 6 bases, and 10 bases lay in between.